This TCR beta chain comes out of a study of blood T cells in healthy people across ages. Study at large: Through template switching, about one barcoded beta molecule was captured per two T cells, as measured in model experiments. Study findings and constraints: More naive CD4+ cells and higher diversity were found in long-lived than in aged donors.

The donors, aged roughly 6 to 90, were healthy Caucasians from Russia. Points on this clonotype: What it binds is not known. A read error may produce the germline difference seen at one junction end.

Germline V lookup: CDR1 MNHEY, CDR2 SVGAGI. CDR3 size: 14 residues. A sample-barcoded 5' primer and a J-beta primer mix were used in a second PCR of roughly 7 to 12 cycles. TCRdb fed the 5' RACE reads into MiXCR, producing one record per CDR3 protein. Counted here are under 1,000,000 distinct CDR3 sequences, more than 35% occurring once; the ten biggest clones make up roughly 20%. The sample comprised blood. This chain joins TRBV6-5 and TRBJ2-7; D not certain. This receptor was identified in a man at least 80 years old in good health. The CDR3 region has the DNA TGTGCCAGCAGTCGCTCCCGCAGCTCCTACGAGCGGTACTTC. Amino acids: CASSRSRSSYERYF.